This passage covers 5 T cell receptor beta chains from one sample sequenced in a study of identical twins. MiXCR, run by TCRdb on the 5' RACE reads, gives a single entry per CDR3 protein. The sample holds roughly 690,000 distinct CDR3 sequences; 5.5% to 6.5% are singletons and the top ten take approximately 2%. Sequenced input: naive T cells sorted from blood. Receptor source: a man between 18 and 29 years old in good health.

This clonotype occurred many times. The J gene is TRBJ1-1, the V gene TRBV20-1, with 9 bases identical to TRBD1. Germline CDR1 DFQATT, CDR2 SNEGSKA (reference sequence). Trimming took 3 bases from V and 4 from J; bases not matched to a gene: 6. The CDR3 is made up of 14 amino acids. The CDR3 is CSASTDRGLTEAFF. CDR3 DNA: TGCAGTGCTAGTACGGACAGGGGTCTCACTGAAGCTTTCTTT.

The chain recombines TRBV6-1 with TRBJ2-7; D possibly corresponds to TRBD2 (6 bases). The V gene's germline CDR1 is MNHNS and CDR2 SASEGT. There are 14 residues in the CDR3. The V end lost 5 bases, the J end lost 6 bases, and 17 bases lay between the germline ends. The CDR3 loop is CASSKSGLPSEQYV. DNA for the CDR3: TGTGCCAGCAGTAAATCGGGACTTCCGTCCGAGCAGTACGTC.

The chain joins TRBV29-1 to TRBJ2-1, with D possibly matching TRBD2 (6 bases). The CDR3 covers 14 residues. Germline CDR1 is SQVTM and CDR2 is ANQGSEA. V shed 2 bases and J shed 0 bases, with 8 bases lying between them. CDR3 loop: CSVETGLSYNEQFF. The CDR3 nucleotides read TGCAGCGTTGAAACGGGACTCTCCTACAATGAGCAGTTCTTC.

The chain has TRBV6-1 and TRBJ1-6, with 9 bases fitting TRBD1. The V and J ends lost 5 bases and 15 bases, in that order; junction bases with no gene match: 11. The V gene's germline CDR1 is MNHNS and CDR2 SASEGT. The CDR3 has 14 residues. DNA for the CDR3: TGTGCCAGCAGTCTCACCTTCTCGGACAGGGGCCTCCACTTT. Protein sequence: CASSLTFSDRGLHF.

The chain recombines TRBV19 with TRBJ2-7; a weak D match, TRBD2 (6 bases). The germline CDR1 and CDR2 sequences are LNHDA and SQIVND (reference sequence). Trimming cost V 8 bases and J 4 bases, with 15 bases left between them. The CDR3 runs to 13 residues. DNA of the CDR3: TGTGCCAGTGGGGTTTCTAGCGATTACGAGCAGTACTTC. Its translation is CASGVSSDYEQYF.